Listed below are T cell receptor beta chains from one sample, sequenced in a study of T cell changes during pregnancy in multiple sclerosis. The table came from immunoSEQ multiplex PCR; TCRdb's copy has only in-frame clones and leaves some out. Found here are about 31,000 clones, approximately 88% of them singletons; the top ten hold over 7.5%. The source material was CD8+ T cells from peripheral blood mononuclear cells, sampled before pregnancy. The source of these receptors is a female donor with multiple sclerosis, enrolled in a pregnancy study. The conserved cysteine and the conserved F or W are not part of the CDR3 here.

V: TRBV6-4; J: TRBJ1-5; CDR3: ASSPPEGVSNQPQH
V: TRBV27; J: TRBJ1-1; CDR3: ASSLGPHTEAF
V: TRBV7-6; J: TRBJ2-2; CDR3: ASSHLTGENTGELF
V: TRBV4-3; J: TRBJ1-1; CDR3: ASSQEGGTNTEAF
V: TRBV7-3; J: TRBJ2-3; CDR3: ASSSIGGTDTQY
V: TRBV7-8; J: TRBJ1-2; CDR3: ASSSAPRGGALYGYT
V: TRBV4-3; J: TRBJ1-2; CDR3: ASSQDWRGPGGYT
V: TRBV28; J: TRBJ2-7; CDR3: ASTLTALSYEQY
V: TRBV4-3; J: TRBJ2-7; CDR3: VSSLDRGGLYEQY
V: TRBV27; J: TRBJ2-2; CDR3: ASSLTSANTGELF
V: TRBV13; J: TRBJ1-2; CDR3: ASSLDRVRLYGYT
V: TRBV11-3; J: TRBJ2-2; CDR3: ASSLEGQGGGELF
V: TRBV20-1; J: TRBJ2-7; CDR3: SARGDTEQY
V: TRBV27; J: TRBJ1-1; CDR3: ASSLSKAGGTEAF
V: TRBV14; J: TRBJ2-2; CDR3: ASSQVRNTGELF
V: TRBV7-6; J: TRBJ2-2; CDR3: ASSSDTGIGELF
V: TRBV6-5; J: TRBJ2-7; CDR3: ASSTPSSYEQY
V: TRBV28; J: TRBJ2-1; CDR3: ASSPRTSGRLEQF
V: TRBV5-4; J: TRBJ2-7; CDR3: ASSLLTGGEQY
V: TRBV7-9; J: TRBJ2-5; CDR3: ASGVTGGGQETQY
V: TRBV19; J: TRBJ2-7; CDR3: ASSMDTGIYEQY
V: TRBV10-3; J: TRBJ2-6; CDR3: AISPDRSSGANVLT
V: TRBV4-2; J: TRBJ2-2; CDR3: ASSQLRGSEGGVSGELF
V: TRBV5-4; J: TRBJ2-3; CDR3: ASSLGPAGAYTSTDTQY
V: TRBV15; J: TRBJ2-2; CDR3: ATSRETRDLNTGELF
V: TRBV21-1; J: TRBJ2-5; CDR3: ASSSCREGKPIKETQY
V: TRBV7-3; J: TRBJ2-7; CDR3: ASSLNAGGTYEQY
V: TRBV9; J: TRBJ2-7; CDR3: ASSVEGGLAYEQY
V: TRBV30; J: TRBJ1-1; CDR3: AWSQGRGLTEAF
V: TRBV6-5; J: TRBJ1-2; CDR3: ASFGTGVLFDGYT
V: TRBV7-6; J: TRBJ2-5; CDR3: ASSLSPSGAWTSGEEETQY
V: TRBV19; J: TRBJ2-7; CDR3: ASSIESGISYEQY